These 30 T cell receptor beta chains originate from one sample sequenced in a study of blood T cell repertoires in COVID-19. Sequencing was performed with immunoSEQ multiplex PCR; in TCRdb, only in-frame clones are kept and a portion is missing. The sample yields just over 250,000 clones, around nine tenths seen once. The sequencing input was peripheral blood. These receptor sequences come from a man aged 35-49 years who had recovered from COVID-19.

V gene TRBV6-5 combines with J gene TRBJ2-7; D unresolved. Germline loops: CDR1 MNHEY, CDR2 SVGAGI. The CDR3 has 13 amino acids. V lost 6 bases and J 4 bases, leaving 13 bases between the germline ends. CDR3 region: CASSLTLTYEQYF. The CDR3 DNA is TGTGCCAGCAGCCTAACTTTGACTTACGAGCAGTACTTC.

CDR3 region: CASSLVSTVSSYEQYF. The CDR3 coding sequence is TGTGCCAGCAGCTTAGTTTCGACAGTTAGCTCCTACGAGCAGTACTTC. The chain employs TRBV7-8 and TRBJ2-7, with a tentative D call TRBD1 (5 bases). CDR1 and CDR2 from the germline V gene are SGHVS and FQNEAQ. V was shortened by 1 base and J by 0 bases, with 13 bases between the two germline ends. The CDR3 runs 16 residues.

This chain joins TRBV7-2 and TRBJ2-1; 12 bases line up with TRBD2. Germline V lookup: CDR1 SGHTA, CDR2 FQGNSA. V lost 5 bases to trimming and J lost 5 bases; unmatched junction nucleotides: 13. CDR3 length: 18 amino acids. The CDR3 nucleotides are TGTGCCAGCAGCCCCCGGGGGCTAGCGGGGGGGATTAACAATGAGCAGTTCTTC. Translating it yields CASSPRGLAGGINNEQFF.

CDR3 coding DNA: TGTGCCAGCAGCAGAGGACAGGGGGGAACGTCACCCCTCCACTTT. Protein product: CASSRGQGGTSPLHF. This chain links TRBV2 with TRBJ1-6; 10 nucleotides match TRBD1. Germline V gene lookup returns CDR1 SNHLY and CDR2 FYNNEI. The ends lost 6 bases at V and 10 bases at J; junction bases unmatched: 9. The CDR3 loop spans 15 amino acids.

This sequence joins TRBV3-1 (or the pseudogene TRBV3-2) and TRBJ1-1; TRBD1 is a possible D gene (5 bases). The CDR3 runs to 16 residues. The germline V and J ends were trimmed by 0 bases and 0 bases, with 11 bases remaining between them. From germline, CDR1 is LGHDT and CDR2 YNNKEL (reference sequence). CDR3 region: CASSQDRVPLNTEAFF. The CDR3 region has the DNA TGTGCCAGCAGCCAAGACAGGGTGCCCTTGAACACTGAAGCTTTCTTT.

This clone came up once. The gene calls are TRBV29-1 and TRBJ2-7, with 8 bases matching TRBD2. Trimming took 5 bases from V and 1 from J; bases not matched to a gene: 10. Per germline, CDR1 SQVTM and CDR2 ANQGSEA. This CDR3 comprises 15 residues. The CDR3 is CSVNSFSGTSYEQYF. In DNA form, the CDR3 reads TGCAGCGTTAACTCCTTTAGCGGGACATCCTACGAGCAGTACTTC.

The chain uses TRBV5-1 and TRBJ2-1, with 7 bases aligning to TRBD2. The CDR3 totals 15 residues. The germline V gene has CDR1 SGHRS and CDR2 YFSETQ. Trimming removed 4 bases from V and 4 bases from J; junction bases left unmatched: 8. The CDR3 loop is CASSGGEILYNEQFF. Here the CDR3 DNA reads TGCGCCAGCAGCGGGGGGGAGATTCTTTACAATGAGCAGTTCTTC.

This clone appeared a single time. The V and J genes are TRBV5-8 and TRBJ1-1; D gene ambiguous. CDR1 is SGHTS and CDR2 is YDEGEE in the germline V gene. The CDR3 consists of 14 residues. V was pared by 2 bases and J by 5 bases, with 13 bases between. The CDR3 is CASSFKFQTTEAFF. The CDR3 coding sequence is TGTGCCAGCAGCTTTAAGTTCCAAACAACTGAAGCTTTCTTT.

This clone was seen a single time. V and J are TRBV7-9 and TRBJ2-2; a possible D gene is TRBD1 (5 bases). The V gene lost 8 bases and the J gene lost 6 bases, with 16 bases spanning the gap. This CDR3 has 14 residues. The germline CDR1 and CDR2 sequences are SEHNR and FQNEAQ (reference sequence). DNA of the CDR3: TGTGCCAGCGAAGGGGCAGGGTTTTCCGGGGAGCTGTTTTTT. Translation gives CASEGAGFSGELFF.

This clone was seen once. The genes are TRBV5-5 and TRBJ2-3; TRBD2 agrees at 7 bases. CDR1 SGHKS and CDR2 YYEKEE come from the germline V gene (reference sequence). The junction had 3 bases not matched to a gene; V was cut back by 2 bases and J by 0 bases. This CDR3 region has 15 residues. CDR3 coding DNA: TGTGCCAGCAGCTTAGCGGGACGTAGCACAGATACGCAGTATTTT. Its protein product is CASSLAGRSTDTQYF.

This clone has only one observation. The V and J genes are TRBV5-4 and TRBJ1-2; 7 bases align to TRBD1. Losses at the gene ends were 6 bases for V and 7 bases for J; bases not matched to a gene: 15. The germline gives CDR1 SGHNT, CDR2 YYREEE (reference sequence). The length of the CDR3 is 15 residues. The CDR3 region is CASTQGDREGGGYTF. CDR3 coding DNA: TGTGCCAGCACCCAAGGAGACAGGGAAGGTGGTGGCTACACCTTC. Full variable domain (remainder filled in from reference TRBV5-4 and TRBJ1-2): ETGVTQSPTHLIKTRGQQVTLRCSSQSGHNTVSWYQQALGQGPQFIFQYYREEENGRGNFPPRFSGLQFPNYSSELNVNALELDDSALYLCASTQGDREGGGYTFGSGTRLTVV.

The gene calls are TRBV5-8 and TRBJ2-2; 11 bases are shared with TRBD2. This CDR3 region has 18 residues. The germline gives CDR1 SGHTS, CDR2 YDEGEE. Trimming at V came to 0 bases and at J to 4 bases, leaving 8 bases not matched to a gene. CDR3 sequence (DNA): TGTGCCAGCAGCTTGGGACTAGCGGGGCCGCGAGTCACCGGGGAGCTGTTTTTT. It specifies CASSLGLAGPRVTGELFF.

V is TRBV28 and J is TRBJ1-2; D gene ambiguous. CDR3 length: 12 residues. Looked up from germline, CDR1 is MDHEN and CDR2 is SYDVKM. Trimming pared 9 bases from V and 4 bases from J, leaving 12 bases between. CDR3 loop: CASQPSSYGYTF. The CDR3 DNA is TGTGCCAGTCAACCCTCTAGCTATGGCTACACCTTC.

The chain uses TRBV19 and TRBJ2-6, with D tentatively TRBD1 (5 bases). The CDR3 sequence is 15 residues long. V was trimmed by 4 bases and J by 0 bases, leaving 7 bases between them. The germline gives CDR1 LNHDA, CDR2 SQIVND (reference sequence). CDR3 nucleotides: TGTGCCAGTAGTAAGACAGTCTCTGGGGCCAACGTCCTGACTTTC. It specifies CASSKTVSGANVLTF. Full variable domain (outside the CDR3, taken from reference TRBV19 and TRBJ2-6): DGGITQSPKYLFRKEGQNVTLSCEQNLNHDAMYWYRQDPGQGLRLIYYSQIVNDFQKGDIAEGYSVSREKKESFPLTVTSAQKNPTAFYLCASSKTVSGANVLTFGAGSRLTVL.

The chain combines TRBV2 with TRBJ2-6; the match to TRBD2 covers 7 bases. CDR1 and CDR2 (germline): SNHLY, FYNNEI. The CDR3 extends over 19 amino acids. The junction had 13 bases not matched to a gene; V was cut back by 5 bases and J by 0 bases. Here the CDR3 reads CASSPERLADYSGANVLTF. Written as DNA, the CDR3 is TGTGCCAGCAGTCCTGAAAGGCTAGCGGATTACTCTGGGGCCAACGTCCTGACTTTC.

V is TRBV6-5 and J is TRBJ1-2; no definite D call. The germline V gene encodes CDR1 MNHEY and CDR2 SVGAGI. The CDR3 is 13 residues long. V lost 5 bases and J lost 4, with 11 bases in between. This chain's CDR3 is CASSLMSGYGYTF. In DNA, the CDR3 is TGTGCCAGCAGTCTAATGTCGGGCTATGGCTACACCTTC.

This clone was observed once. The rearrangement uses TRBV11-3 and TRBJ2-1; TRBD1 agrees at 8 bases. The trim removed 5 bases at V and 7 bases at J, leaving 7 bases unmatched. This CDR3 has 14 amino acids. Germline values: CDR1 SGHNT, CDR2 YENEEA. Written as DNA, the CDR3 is TGTGCCAGCAGCCCCAGGGGGCTTCGAAATGAGCAGTTCTTC. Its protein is CASSPRGLRNEQFF.

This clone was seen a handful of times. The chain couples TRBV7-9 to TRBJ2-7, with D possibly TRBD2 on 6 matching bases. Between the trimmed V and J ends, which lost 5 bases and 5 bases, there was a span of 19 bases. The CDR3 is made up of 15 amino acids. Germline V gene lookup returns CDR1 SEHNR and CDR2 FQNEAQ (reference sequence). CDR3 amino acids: CASSTSGPHPHEQYF. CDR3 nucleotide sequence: TGTGCCAGCAGCACGAGCGGGCCTCACCCCCACGAGCAGTACTTC.

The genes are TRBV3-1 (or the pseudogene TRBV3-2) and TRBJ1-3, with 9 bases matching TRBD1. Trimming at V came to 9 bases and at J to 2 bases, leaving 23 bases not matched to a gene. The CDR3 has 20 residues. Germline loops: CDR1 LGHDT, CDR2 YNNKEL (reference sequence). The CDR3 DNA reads TGTGCCAGGGGAGGAGAAACCGGGACAGGGAAGGGGCTACCTGGAAACACCATATATTTT. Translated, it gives CARGGETGTGKGLPGNTIYF.

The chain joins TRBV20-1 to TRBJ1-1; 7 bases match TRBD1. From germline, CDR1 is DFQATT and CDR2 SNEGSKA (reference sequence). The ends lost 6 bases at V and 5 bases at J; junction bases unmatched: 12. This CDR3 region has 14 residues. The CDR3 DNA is TGCAGTGCCAGTGGTGCAGGGGGATGGACTGAAGCTTTCTTT. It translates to CSASGAGGWTEAFF.

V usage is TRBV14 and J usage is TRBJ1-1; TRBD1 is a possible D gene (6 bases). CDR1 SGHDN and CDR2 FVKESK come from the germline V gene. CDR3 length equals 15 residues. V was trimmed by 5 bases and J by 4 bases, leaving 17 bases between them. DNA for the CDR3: TGTGCCAGCAGCGAGCGGACAGTCCTTTCCACTGAAGCTTTCTTT. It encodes CASSERTVLSTEAFF.

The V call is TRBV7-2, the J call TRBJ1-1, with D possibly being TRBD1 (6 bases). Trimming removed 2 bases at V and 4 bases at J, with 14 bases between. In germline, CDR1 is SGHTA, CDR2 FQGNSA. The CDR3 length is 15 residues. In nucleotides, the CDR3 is TGTGCCAGCAGCTTAAGGGGGACTACGGCCACTGAAGCTTTCTTT. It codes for CASSLRGTTATEAFF. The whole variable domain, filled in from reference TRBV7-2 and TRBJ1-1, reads GAGVSQSPSNKVTEKGKDVELRCDPISGHTALYWYRQSLGQGLEFLIYFQGNSAPDKSGLPSDRFSAERTGGSVSTLTIQRTQQEDSAVYLCASSLRGTTATEAFFGQGTRLTVV.

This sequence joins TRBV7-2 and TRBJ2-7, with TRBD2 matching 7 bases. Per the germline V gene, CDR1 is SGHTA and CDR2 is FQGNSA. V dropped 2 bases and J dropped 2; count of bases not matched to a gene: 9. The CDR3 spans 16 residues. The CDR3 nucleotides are TGTGCCAGCAGCTTATCACTAGCGCCCTCAACCTACGAGCAGTACTTC. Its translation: CASSLSLAPSTYEQYF.

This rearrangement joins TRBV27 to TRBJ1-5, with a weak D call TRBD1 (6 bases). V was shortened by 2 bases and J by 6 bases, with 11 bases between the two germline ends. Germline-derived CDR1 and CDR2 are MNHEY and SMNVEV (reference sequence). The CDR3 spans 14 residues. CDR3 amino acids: CASSLGGTSQPQHF. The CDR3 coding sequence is TGTGCCAGCAGTTTAGGGGGCACCAGTCAGCCCCAGCATTTT.

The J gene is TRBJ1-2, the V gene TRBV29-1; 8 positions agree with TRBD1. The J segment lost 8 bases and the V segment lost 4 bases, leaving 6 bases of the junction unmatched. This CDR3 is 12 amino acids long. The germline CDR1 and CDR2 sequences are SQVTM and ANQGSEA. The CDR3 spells CSVAGQALGYTF. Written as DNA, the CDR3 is TGCAGCGTTGCGGGACAGGCCTTAGGCTACACCTTC.

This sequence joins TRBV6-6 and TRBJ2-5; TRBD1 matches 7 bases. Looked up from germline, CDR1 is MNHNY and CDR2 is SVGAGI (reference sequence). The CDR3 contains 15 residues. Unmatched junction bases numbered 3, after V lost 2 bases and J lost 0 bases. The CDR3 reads CASSYVDRYQETQYF. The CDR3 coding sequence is TGTGCCAGCAGTTACGTGGACAGGTACCAAGAGACCCAGTACTTC.

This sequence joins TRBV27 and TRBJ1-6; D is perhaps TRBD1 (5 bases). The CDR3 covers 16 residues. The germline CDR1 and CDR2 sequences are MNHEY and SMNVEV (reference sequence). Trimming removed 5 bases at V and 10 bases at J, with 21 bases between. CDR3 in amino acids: CASSTGLRAHISPLHF. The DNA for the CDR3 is TGTGCCAGCAGTACCGGCCTCAGGGCCCACATATCACCCCTCCACTTT.

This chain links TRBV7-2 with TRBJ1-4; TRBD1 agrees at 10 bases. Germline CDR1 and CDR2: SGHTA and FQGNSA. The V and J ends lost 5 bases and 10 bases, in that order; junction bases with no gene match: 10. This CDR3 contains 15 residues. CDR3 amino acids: CASSLSRDRGAKLFF. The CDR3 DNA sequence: TGTGCCAGCAGCCTAAGCCGGGACAGGGGAGCAAAACTGTTTTTT. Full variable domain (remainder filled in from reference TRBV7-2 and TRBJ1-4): GAGVSQSPSNKVTEKGKDVELRCDPISGHTALYWYRQSLGQGLEFLIYFQGNSAPDKSGLPSDRFSAERTGGSVSTLTIQRTQQEDSAVYLCASSLSRDRGAKLFFGSGTQLSVL.

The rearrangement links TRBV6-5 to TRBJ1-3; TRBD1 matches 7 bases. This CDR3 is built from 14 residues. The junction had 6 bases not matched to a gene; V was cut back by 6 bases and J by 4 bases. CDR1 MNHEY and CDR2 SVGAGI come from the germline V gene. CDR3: CASRFRTGGNTIYF. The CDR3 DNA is TGTGCCAGCAGATTCCGGACAGGAGGAAACACCATATATTTT.

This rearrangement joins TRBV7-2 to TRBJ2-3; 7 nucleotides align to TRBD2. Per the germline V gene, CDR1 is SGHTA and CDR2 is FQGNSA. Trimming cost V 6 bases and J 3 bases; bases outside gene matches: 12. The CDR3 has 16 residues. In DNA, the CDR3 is TGTGCCAGCAGTCTGACGACTAGCCTTAAAACAGATACGCAGTATTTT. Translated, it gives CASSLTTSLKTDTQYF.